This passage covers 29 T cell receptor beta chains from one sample sequenced in a study of shared clonotypes between healthy human individuals. The protocol was immunoSEQ multiplex PCR, while the TCRdb copy is restricted to in-frame clones and leaves out a portion. The table includes roughly 1,600,000 clones, just under 99% detected once. Sequences were obtained from naive CD4+ T cells sorted from blood. Subset: CD45RA+ positively selected. The source of these receptors is a man aged 25 to 40 in good health.

The chain combines TRBV5-1 with TRBJ2-3; 7 nucleotides match TRBD2. The CDR3 covers 16 residues. CDR1 SGHRS and CDR2 YFSETQ come from the germline V gene. With V trimmed by 0 bases and J by 2 bases, 6 bases remained unmatched. The CDR3 sequence is CASSLAPAGITDTQYF. The CDR3 DNA reads as TGCGCCAGCAGCTTGGCCCCAGCGGGAATCACAGATACGCAGTATTTT.

This clone was detected ten times or more. V is TRBV7-2 and J is TRBJ2-1; D is unclear. V dropped 4 bases and J dropped 0 bases, with 10 bases sitting between them. Germline CDR1 is SGHTA and CDR2 is FQGNSA. There are 15 residues in the CDR3. The CDR3 loop is CASSSSTPSYNEQFF. The CDR3 bases are TGTGCCAGCAGCTCGTCCACGCCCTCCTACAATGAGCAGTTCTTC.

This chain connects TRBV5-1 to TRBJ2-2; a weak D match, TRBD2 (5 bases). The germline CDR1 and CDR2 sequences are SGHRS and YFSETQ. Trimming stripped 4 bases from V and 4 bases from J, with 14 bases between. This CDR3 is built from 15 residues. This CDR3 reads CASSPPSRGTGELFF. CDR3 in DNA: TGCGCCAGCAGCCCCCCTAGCCGCGGCACCGGGGAGCTGTTTTTT.

V is TRBV7-6 and J is TRBJ2-7; D unclear. The CDR3 has 15 amino acids. Trimming cost V 3 bases and J 1 base, with 13 bases left between them. Germline CDR1 reads SGHVS; CDR2 reads FNYEAQ. The CDR3 loop is CASSLLRGGSYEQYF. CDR3 sequence (DNA): TGTGCCAGCAGCTTGCTTCGTGGCGGATCCTACGAGCAGTACTTC. Filled out from reference TRBV7-6 and TRBJ2-7, the complete variable domain reads GAGVSQSPRYKVTKRGQDVALRCDPISGHVSLYWYRQALGQGPEFLTYFNYEAQQDKSGLPNDRFSAERPEGSISTLTIQRTEQRDSAMYRCASSLLRGGSYEQYFGPGTRLTVT.

This clone was observed a single time. This chain joins TRBV27 and TRBJ2-1, with 9 bases aligning to TRBD1. The CDR3 spans 19 residues. Trimming took 4 bases from V and 8 from J; bases not matched to a gene: 21. CDR1 and CDR2 from the germline V gene are MNHEY and SMNVEV (reference sequence). Here the CDR3 reads CASSSYWGKPSDRGDEQFF. The CDR3, as DNA: TGTGCCAGCAGTTCTTACTGGGGAAAACCTTCGGACAGGGGCGATGAGCAGTTCTTC.

The J gene is TRBJ2-5, the V gene TRBV19; 8 nucleotides match TRBD2. This CDR3 is 14 amino acids long. Germline V gene data show CDR1 as LNHDA and CDR2 as SQIVND (reference sequence). The V gene end was trimmed by 5 bases and the J gene end by 1 base; junction bases not matched to a gene: 3. The CDR3 reads CASSLGTSQETQYF. Written as DNA, the CDR3 is TGTGCCAGTAGTCTCGGGACTAGCCAAGAGACCCAGTACTTC.

V gene TRBV6-1 combines with J gene TRBJ1-3; TRBD1 matches at 7 bases. CDR3 length: 14 amino acids. The V gene end was trimmed by 4 bases and the J gene end by 4 bases; junction bases not matched to a gene: 4. Germline CDR1 MNHNS, CDR2 SASEGT. The CDR3 spells CASSARTGGNTIYF. The DNA for the CDR3 is TGTGCCAGCAGTGCCCGGACAGGCGGAAACACCATATATTTT.

This clone was observed a single time. This chain joins TRBV7-8 and TRBJ2-2; maybe TRBD1 (5 bases). The CDR3 loop spans 22 amino acids. Trimming took 1 base from V and 1 from J, leaving 28 bases between them. Germline V lookup: CDR1 SGHVS, CDR2 FQNEAQ. The CDR3: CASSLGVSGFKFPTKNTGELFF. CDR3 nucleotide sequence: TGTGCCAGCAGCTTAGGGGTCTCAGGGTTCAAATTTCCCACTAAGAACACCGGGGAGCTGTTTTTT. Variable domain in full (rest from reference TRBV7-8 and TRBJ2-2): GAGVSQSPRYKVAKRGQDVALRCDPISGHVSLFWYQQALGQGPEFLTYFQNEAQLDKSGLPSDRFFAERPEGSVSTLKIQRTQQEDSAVYLCASSLGVSGFKFPTKNTGELFFGEGSRLTVL.

The chain joins TRBV7-8 to TRBJ2-1; D is unclear. This CDR3 spans 13 amino acids. The germline V and J ends were trimmed by 1 base and 4 bases, with 5 bases remaining between them. CDR1 and CDR2 from the germline V gene are SGHVS and FQNEAQ. DNA for the CDR3: TGTGCCAGCAGCTTAGGCGAATACAATGAGCAGTTCTTC. This gives the protein CASSLGEYNEQFF.

This chain uses TRBV6-5 with TRBJ2-3; tentatively, D is TRBD1 (5 bases). Trimming removed 0 bases at V and 3 bases at J, with 13 bases between. The germline V gene encodes CDR1 MNHEY and CDR2 SVGAGI. The CDR3 spans 16 residues. The CDR3 DNA follows: TGTGCCAGCAGTTACTCTGGCAGGGTTTTTACAGATACGCAGTATTTT. It is translated as CASSYSGRVFTDTQYF.

The chain recombines TRBV7-9 with TRBJ2-7, with 11 bases aligning to TRBD2. V gave up 5 bases and J gave up 0 bases; unmatched junction bases: 9. The CDR3 is 17 amino acids. CDR1 is SEHNR, CDR2 FQNEAQ, per germline (reference sequence). CDR3 loop: CASSPRLGTSGSYEQYF. In DNA form, the CDR3 reads TGTGCCAGCAGCCCCCGACTAGGGACTAGCGGCTCCTACGAGCAGTACTTC.

The rearrangement joins TRBV30 to TRBJ2-7, with D uncertain. Germline V gene lookup returns CDR1 GTSNPN and CDR2 SVGIG (reference sequence). The CDR3 is 15 amino acids. Between the trimmed V and J ends, which lost 3 bases and 1 base, there was a span of 16 bases. The CDR3 sequence is CAWRPGWPRSYEQYF. CDR3 in DNA: TGTGCCTGGAGACCCGGTTGGCCCCGGTCCTACGAGCAGTACTTC.

The chain employs TRBV18 and TRBJ1-5, with a weak D call TRBD1 (6 bases). CDR3 size: 15 residues. Trimming removed 3 bases at V and 0 bases at J, with 9 bases between. Germline V gene data show CDR1 as KGHSH and CDR2 as LQKENI. The CDR3, as DNA: TGTGCCAGCTCACCTTCAGGGGTTAGCAATCAGCCCCAGCATTTT. Translation: CASSPSGVSNQPQHF.

The chain uses TRBV7-2 and TRBJ2-7; 10 nucleotides line up with TRBD1. CDR1 is SGHTA, CDR2 FQGNSA, per germline. J was trimmed by 3 bases and V by 1 base; bases with no gene match: 6. The CDR3 extends over 16 amino acids. The CDR3 region is CASSLGDRGILYEQYF. The CDR3 DNA reads TGTGCCAGCAGCTTAGGGGACAGGGGAATCCTCTACGAGCAGTACTTC.

The V gene is TRBV5-4, the J gene TRBJ2-5; TRBD2 matches 7 bases. The germline CDR1 and CDR2 sequences are SGHNT and YYREEE (reference sequence). The CDR3 extends over 14 amino acids. V lost 2 bases to trimming and J lost 5 bases; unmatched junction nucleotides: 6. CDR3 region: CASSFSSGKETQYF. The CDR3 DNA sequence: TGTGCCAGCAGCTTCTCCAGCGGGAAGGAGACCCAGTACTTC.

The CDR3 bases are TGTGCCAGTAGTATAGAGGCAGACCCCTACGAGCAGTACTTC. Protein sequence: CASSIEADPYEQYF. The chain uses TRBV19 and TRBJ2-7; D is uncertain. The CDR3 spans 14 residues. Germline loops: CDR1 LNHDA, CDR2 SQIVND (reference sequence). V was pared by 0 bases and J by 2 bases, with 8 bases between.

The chain recombines TRBV6-1 with TRBJ2-1; perhaps TRBD1 as D (5 bases). Germline V gene lookup returns CDR1 MNHNS and CDR2 SASEGT. This CDR3 has 13 residues. Here the CDR3 DNA reads TGTGGCATACAGGCGTTCTCCTACAATGAGCAGTTCTTC. It translates to CGIQAFSYNEQFF.

This chain uses TRBV11-2 with TRBJ2-7, with D perhaps matching TRBD1 or TRBD2 (7 bases each). The CDR3 is 15 amino acids. Germline CDR1 is SGHAT and CDR2 is FQNNGV. Trimming took 5 bases from V and 3 from J, leaving 17 bases between them. DNA of the CDR3: TGTGCCAGCAGCCCGCAGGGGGGGGCGGTCTACGAGCAGTACTTC. Translated: CASSPQGGAVYEQYF.

V gene TRBV6-6 combines with J gene TRBJ1-1, with D hard to call. CDR1 is MNHNY, CDR2 SVGAGI, per germline (reference sequence). V lost 5 bases and J lost 5, with 9 bases in between. The CDR3 length is 12 residues. CDR3 coding DNA: TGTGCCAGCAGTCCTAAGTGGACTGAAGCTTTCTTT. Translation gives CASSPKWTEAFF.

The chain has TRBV19 and TRBJ2-2; tentatively, D is TRBD1 (6 bases). This CDR3 is built from 13 residues. V was clipped by 6 bases and J by 6 bases, with 11 bases between them. Germline V CDR1 and CDR2: LNHDA, SQIVND (reference sequence). The CDR3 coding sequence is TGTGCCAGTAGCCCACAGGGATCCGGGGAGCTGTTTTTT. It codes for CASSPQGSGELFF.

This chain uses TRBV29-1 with TRBJ2-1, with TRBD2 matching 10 bases. This CDR3 spans 15 amino acids. V lost 4 bases to trimming and J lost 5 bases; unmatched junction nucleotides: 8. Germline V gene sequence: CDR1 SQVTM, CDR2 ANQGSEA. The CDR3 spells CSVVTSGPNHNEQFF. The CDR3 DNA sequence: TGCAGCGTTGTGACTAGCGGGCCGAATCACAATGAGCAGTTCTTC.

The gene calls are TRBV5-4 and TRBJ2-3; TRBD2 matches at 7 bases. The trim removed 4 bases at V and 2 bases at J, leaving 16 bases unmatched. There are 18 residues in the CDR3. Germline-derived CDR1 and CDR2 are SGHNT and YYREEE (reference sequence). The CDR3 region has the DNA TGTGCCAGCAGCCCTGGGGCGGTCTTAGCGGGTTTCACAGATACGCAGTATTTT. Residues: CASSPGAVLAGFTDTQYF.

The chain joins TRBV7-9 to TRBJ2-7, with a possible D match to TRBD2 (6 bases). Germline V lookup: CDR1 SEHNR, CDR2 FQNEAQ (reference sequence). V was pared by 6 bases and J by 5 bases, with 20 bases between. There are 15 residues in the CDR3. The CDR3 here is CASSPGGISGNEQYF. The CDR3 nucleotides read TGTGCCAGCAGTCCTGGCGGGATAAGCGGAAACGAGCAGTACTTC.

The chain employs TRBV28 and TRBJ2-1, with TRBD2 matching 7 bases. J gave up 4 bases and V 5 bases, and 8 bases lay outside the gene matches. CDR3 length equals 15 residues. The germline gives CDR1 MDHEN, CDR2 SYDVKM. Here the CDR3 reads CASSPTGTTYNEQFF. The CDR3 DNA reads as TGTGCCAGCAGTCCTACCGGGACTACTTACAATGAGCAGTTCTTC.

The gene calls are TRBV11-2 and TRBJ2-1; maybe TRBD2 (5 bases). The V end was cut by 3 bases, the J end by 10 bases, with 13 bases between. The CDR3 has 13 residues. Germline V gene lookup returns CDR1 SGHAT and CDR2 FQNNGV. The CDR3: CASSLTGPGEQFF. The CDR3 region has the DNA TGTGCCAGCAGCTTGACCGGGCCGGGGGAGCAGTTCTTC.

V is TRBV7-9 and J is TRBJ2-1; 8 positions match TRBD1. Trimming cost V 3 bases and J 4 bases; bases outside gene matches: 5. Germline CDR1 reads SEHNR; CDR2 reads FQNEAQ (reference sequence). This CDR3 region has 15 residues. The CDR3 loop is CASSFGGQGYNEQFF. The CDR3 DNA follows: TGTGCCAGCAGCTTTGGCGGACAGGGTTACAATGAGCAGTTCTTC.

The V gene is TRBV28, the J gene TRBJ2-6; D gene ambiguous. Per germline, CDR1 MDHEN and CDR2 SYDVKM. V was cut by 6 bases and J by 0 bases, with 9 bases left in between. This CDR3 spans 15 amino acids. The CDR3 DNA follows: TGTGCCAGCAGCGCCCCGGGCTCTGGGGCCAACGTCCTGACTTTC. This translates into CASSAPGSGANVLTF.

V is TRBV7-2 and J is TRBJ2-1, with D possibly TRBD2 on 6 matching bases. CDR3 size: 17 residues. Germline V CDR1 and CDR2: SGHTA, FQGNSA. V lost 2 bases and J 3 bases, leaving 17 bases between the germline ends. The CDR3 here is CASSLFPAGPNYNEQFF. The CDR3 DNA reads TGTGCCAGCAGCTTATTCCCGGCGGGACCCAACTACAATGAGCAGTTCTTC.

The chain has TRBV28 and TRBJ1-5; a possible D gene is TRBD1 (5 bases). V was shortened by 7 bases and J by 5 bases, with 12 bases between the two germline ends. Germline CDR1 and CDR2: MDHEN and SYDVKM. There are 13 residues in the CDR3. CDR3 DNA sequence: TGTGCCAGCACCCTCCTGGGGGATCAGCCCCAGCATTTT. This encodes CASTLLGDQPQHF.